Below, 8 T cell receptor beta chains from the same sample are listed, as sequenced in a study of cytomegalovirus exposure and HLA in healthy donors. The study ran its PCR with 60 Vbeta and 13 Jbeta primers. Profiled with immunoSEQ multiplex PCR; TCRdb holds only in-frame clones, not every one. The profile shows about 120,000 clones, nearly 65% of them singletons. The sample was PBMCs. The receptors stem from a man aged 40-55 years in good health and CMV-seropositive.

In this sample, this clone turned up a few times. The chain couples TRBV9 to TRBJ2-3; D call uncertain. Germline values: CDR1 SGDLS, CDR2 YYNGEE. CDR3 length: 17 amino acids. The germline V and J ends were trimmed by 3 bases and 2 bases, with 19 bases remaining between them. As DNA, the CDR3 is TGTGCCAGCAGCGCATACCCGCAACCCTATTACACAGATACGCAGTATTTT. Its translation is CASSAYPQPYYTDTQYF.

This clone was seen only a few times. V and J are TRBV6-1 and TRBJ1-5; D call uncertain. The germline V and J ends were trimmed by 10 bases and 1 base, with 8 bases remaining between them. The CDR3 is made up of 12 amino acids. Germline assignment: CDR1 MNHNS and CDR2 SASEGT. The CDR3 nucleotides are TGTGCCACCACAGTAAGCAATCAGCCCCAGCATTTT. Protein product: CATTVSNQPQHF.

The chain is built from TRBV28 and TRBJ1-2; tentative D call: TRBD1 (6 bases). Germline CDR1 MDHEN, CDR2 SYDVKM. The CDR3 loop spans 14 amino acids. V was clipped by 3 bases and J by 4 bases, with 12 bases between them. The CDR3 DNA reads TGTGCCAGCAGTTTCAGCCAGGGGAGCTATGGCTACACCTTC. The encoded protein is CASSFSQGSYGYTF.

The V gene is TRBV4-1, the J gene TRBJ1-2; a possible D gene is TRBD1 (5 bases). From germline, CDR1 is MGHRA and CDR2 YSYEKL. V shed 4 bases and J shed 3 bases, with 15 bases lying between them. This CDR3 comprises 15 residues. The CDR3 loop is CASSPGGALDYGYTF. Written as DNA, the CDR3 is TGCGCCAGCAGCCCCGGTGGGGCCCTGGACTATGGCTACACCTTC.

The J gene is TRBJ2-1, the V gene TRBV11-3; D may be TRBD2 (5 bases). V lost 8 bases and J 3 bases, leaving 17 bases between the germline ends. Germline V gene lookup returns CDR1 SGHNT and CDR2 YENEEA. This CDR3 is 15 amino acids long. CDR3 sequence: CASSRGSTYYNEQFF. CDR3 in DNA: TGTGCCAGCTCGCGAGGGTCGACGTACTACAATGAGCAGTTCTTC.

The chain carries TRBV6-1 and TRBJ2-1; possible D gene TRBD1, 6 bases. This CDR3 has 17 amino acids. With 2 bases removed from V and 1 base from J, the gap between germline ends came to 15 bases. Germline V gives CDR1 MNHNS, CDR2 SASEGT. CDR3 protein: CASSEFQGSLSYNEQFF. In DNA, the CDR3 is TGTGCCAGCAGTGAATTTCAGGGGTCCCTATCCTACAATGAGCAGTTCTTC.

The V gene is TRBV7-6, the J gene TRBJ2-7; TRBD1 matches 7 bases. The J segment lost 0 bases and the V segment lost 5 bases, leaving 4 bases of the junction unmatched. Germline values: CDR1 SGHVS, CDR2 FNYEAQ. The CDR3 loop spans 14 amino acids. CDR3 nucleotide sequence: TGTGCCAGCAGCCCTTGGACAGGCTCCTACGAGCAGTACTTC. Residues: CASSPWTGSYEQYF.

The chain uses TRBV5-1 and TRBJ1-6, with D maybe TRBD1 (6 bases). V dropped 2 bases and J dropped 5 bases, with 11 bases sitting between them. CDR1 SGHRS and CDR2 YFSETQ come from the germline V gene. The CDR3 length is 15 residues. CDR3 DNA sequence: TGCGCCAGCAGCTTACAGGGTTTGGATAATTCACCCCTCCACTTT. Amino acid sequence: CASSLQGLDNSPLHF. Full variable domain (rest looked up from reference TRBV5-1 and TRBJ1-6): KAGVTQTPRYLIKTRGQQVTLSCSPISGHRSVSWYQQTPGQGLQFLFEYFSETQRNKGNFPGRFSGRQFSNSRSEMNVSTLELGDSALYLCASSLQGLDNSPLHFGNGTRLTVT.